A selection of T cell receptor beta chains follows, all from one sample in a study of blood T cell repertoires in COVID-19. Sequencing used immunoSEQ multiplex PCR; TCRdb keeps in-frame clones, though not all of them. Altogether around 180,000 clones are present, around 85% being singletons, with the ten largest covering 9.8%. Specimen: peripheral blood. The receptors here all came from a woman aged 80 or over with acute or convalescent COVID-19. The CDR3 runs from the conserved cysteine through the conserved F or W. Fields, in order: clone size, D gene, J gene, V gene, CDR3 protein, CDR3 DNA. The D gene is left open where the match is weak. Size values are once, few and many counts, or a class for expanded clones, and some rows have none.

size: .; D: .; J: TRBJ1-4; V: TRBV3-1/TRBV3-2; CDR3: CASSRLPGFRSDEKLFF; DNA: TGTGCCAGCAGCCGATTGCCGGGTTTTCGCAGCGATGAAAAACTGTTTTTT
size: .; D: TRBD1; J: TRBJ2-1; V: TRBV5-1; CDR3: CASSLDRGLNEQFF; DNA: TGCGCCAGCAGCTTGGACAGGGGGCTTAATGAGCAGTTCTTC
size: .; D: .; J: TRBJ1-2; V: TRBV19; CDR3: CASSSRRTGYTF; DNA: TGTGCCAGTAGTTCGCGGAGGACTGGCTACACCTTC
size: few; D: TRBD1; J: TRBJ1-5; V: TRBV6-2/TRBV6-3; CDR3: CASSYHAGGVQPQHF; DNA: TGTGCCAGCAGTTATCACGCAGGGGGCGTCCAGCCCCAGCATTTT
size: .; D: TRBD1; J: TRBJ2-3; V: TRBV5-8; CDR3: CASSLAGQEHTDTQYF; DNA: TGTGCCAGCAGCTTGGCCGGACAGGAACACACAGATACGCAGTATTTT
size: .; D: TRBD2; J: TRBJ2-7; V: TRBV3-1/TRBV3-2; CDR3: CASSTGTSGGACSYEQYF; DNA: TGTGCCAGCAGTACCGGGACTAGCGGGGGGGCCTGCTCCTACGAGCAGTACTTC
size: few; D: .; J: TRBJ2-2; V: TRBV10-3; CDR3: CAISDRAGTNTGELFF; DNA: TGTGCCATCAGTGACCGGGCAGGGACGAACACCGGGGAGCTGTTTTTT
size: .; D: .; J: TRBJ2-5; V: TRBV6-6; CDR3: CASSYPRAGAQETQYF; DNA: TGTGCCAGCAGTTACCCGAGGGCAGGGGCCCAAGAGACCCAGTACTTC
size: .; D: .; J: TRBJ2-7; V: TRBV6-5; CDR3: CASSRGGAYEQYF; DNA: TGTGCCAGCTCCAGAGGGGGGGCGTACGAGCAGTACTTC
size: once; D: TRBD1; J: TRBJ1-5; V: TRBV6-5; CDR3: CASSPGGYSNQPQHF; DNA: TGTGCCAGCAGTCCAGGGGGCTATAGCAATCAGCCCCAGCATTTT